A selection of T cell receptor beta chains follows, all from one sample in a study of control samples from healthy donors and cancer patients. Profiling relied on immunoSEQ multiplex PCR, and the TCRdb table lists in-frame clones only, not all of them. The sample has under 85,000 clones, roughly 90% seen once. The specimen sequenced was PBMCs. Source of these receptors: a man aged 55 to 70 with colorectal cancer. The CDR3 runs from the conserved cysteine through the conserved F or W. A D gene is named only where the DNA matches it firmly. The size entry is marked missing in some rows and otherwise reads once, few, many or a size class.

.	TRBJ1-3	TRBV28	.	TGTGCCAGCAGTTTTCAAGGGGGCTCTGGAAACACCATATATTTT	CASSFQGGSGNTIYF
once	TRBJ2-7	TRBV10-3	TRBD2	TGTGCCATCACCCCGGGACTAGCGGGGGTCCCCGAGCAGTACTTC	CAITPGLAGVPEQYF
.	TRBJ1-2	TRBV18	.	TGTGCCAGCTCACAAGTAAGGGCTGGAGCGGCGGGTGGCTACACCTTC	CASSQVRAGAAGGYTF
once	TRBJ1-5	TRBV6-2/TRBV6-3	TRBD1	TGTGCCAGCAGCCCCGGGACAGGGGTTTGGAATCAGCCCCAGCATTTT	CASSPGTGVWNQPQHF
.	TRBJ2-5	TRBV7-3	.	TGTGCCAGCAGCTTACGGCTAAGAGAGACCCAGTACTTC	CASSLRLRETQYF
.	TRBJ2-7	TRBV4-2	.	TGTGCCAGCAGCGGACGCGGGCAGGGAGGCGACGAGCAGTACTTC	CASSGRGQGGDEQYF
.	TRBJ2-7	TRBV7-9	.	TGTGCCAGCAGCTCTCACTACGAGCAGTACTTC	CASSSHYEQYF
.	TRBJ2-3	TRBV6-2/TRBV6-3	.	TGTGCCAGCAGTTACGGTCTAGTAAGTGTGGATACGCAGTATTTT	CASSYGLVSVDTQYF
.	TRBJ1-6	TRBV7-2	TRBD1	TGTGCCAGCAGCTCATTGGGACAGGGGCTGAATTCACCCCTCCACTTT	CASSSLGQGLNSPLHF
.	TRBJ1-1	TRBV4-1	.	TGCGCCAGCAGCCAAGAAGAGGGATCCACTGAAGCTTTCTTT	CASSQEEGSTEAFF
.	TRBJ2-7	TRBV7-2	.	TGTGCCAGCAGCTCCAGGGCCGAGCAGTACTTC	CASSSRAEQYF
.	TRBJ2-7	TRBV2	TRBD1	TGTGCCAGCAGTGATGGGGACAGGGTAGGGGAGCAGTACTTC	CASSDGDRVGEQYF
.	TRBJ2-7	TRBV2	TRBD2	TGTGCCAGCAAGAGGAGCGGGGATGGTGGTAAAGGCGAGCAGTACTTC	CASKRSGDGGKGEQYF
once	TRBJ2-3	TRBV27	TRBD2	TGTGCCAGCAGTTTATCGAAGCGGGGGGGTACAGATACGCAGTATTTT	CASSLSKRGGTDTQYF
.	TRBJ2-1	TRBV4-3	.	TGCGCCAGCAGCCAAGAGGGGGTCCGCTCGAGATACAATGAGCAGTTCTTC	CASSQEGVRSRYNEQFF
.	TRBJ1-3	TRBV2	.	TGTGCCAGCAGTGAAATTGGGGGGGCCGGAAACACCATATATTTT	CASSEIGGAGNTIYF
.	TRBJ2-5	TRBV7-9	TRBD1	TGTGCCAGCAGCTTCTCCGGGACAGGGAAGACCCAGTACTTC	CASSFSGTGKTQYF
.	TRBJ1-2	TRBV7-9	.	TGTGCCAGCAGCTTGGGCGATGGCTACACCTTC	CASSLGDGYTF
.	TRBJ2-1	TRBV5-1	.	TGCGCCAGCAGCACCCAGCCCGACAATGAGCAGTTCTTC	CASSTQPDNEQFF
.	TRBJ2-7	TRBV28	TRBD1	TGTGCCAGCAGATCGGACAGGGCCGGGAGCCCCTACGAGCAGTACTTC	CASRSDRAGSPYEQYF
few	TRBJ2-1	TRBV9	TRBD2	TGTGCCAGCAGCCCTCGGGGGGGCAGTGAGCAGTTCTTC	CASSPRGGSEQFF
.	TRBJ1-2	TRBV6-5	.	TGTGCCAGCAGGTCCGACGTGAACTATGGCTACACCTTC	CASRSDVNYGYTF
.	TRBJ2-7	TRBV4-3	.	TGCGCCAGCAGCCAAGTTTTTGCGGGGGCGGGCTCCTACGAGCAGTACTTC	CASSQVFAGAGSYEQYF
.	TRBJ1-6	TRBV7-6	.	TGTGCCAGCAGCCCGGGAAACTATAATTCACCCCTCCACTTT	CASSPGNYNSPLHF
once	TRBJ2-1	TRBV19	.	TGTGCCAGTAGTATAGGGCAGGGGCACAAATACAATGAGCAGTTCTTC	CASSIGQGHKYNEQFF
.	TRBJ1-1	TRBV5-1	TRBD1	TGCGCCAGCAGCTTGAAGGGGACAGGGGCGGCTGAAGCTTTCTTT	CASSLKGTGAAEAFF
.	TRBJ2-7	TRBV11-3	.	TGTGCCAGCAGCTCCGGGCCTATCTACGAGCAGTACTTC	CASSSGPIYEQYF
.	TRBJ2-5	TRBV6-6	TRBD2	TGTGCCAGCAGTTACTCGGCGGGGGGCTTCCAAGAGACCCAGTACTTC	CASSYSAGGFQETQYF
few	TRBJ1-2	TRBV30	TRBD1	TGTGCCTGGGCGACAGGGGTAGCTGGCTACACCTTC	CAWATGVAGYTF
.	TRBJ2-1	TRBV4-3	.	TGCGCCAGCAGCCAGCAGTTGGGACTCTCCTACAATGAGCAGTTCTTC	CASSQQLGLSYNEQFF
.	TRBJ1-5	TRBV30	.	TGTGCCTGGAGTGGTAGGGTAGCCTCTGGGAGAGCCCAGCATTTT	CAWSGRVASGRAQHF
.	TRBJ2-1	TRBV7-4	TRBD1	TGTGCCAGCAGTTACCCTAAAGGGACAGGGTTGGGGCAGTTCTTC	CASSYPKGTGLGQFF
.	TRBJ2-3	TRBV5-1	TRBD2	TGCGCCAGCCGGGGGGCAGATACGCAGTATTTT	CASRGADTQYF
.	TRBJ1-1	TRBV9	TRBD1	TGTGCCAGCAGCGTAGTACAGGGGCCCGCTTTCTTT	CASSVVQGPAFF
.	TRBJ1-2	TRBV30	TRBD1	TGTGCCTCCGCGGGACAGGACTATGGCTACACCTTC	CASAGQDYGYTF
.	TRBJ2-7	TRBV6-6	.	TGTGCCAGCAGTTACTCCACGTACTTC	CASSYSTYF
.	TRBJ2-3	TRBV9	TRBD2	TGTGCCAGCAGCGTAGCCCTAGCGGGGGGCACAGATACGCAGTATTTT	CASSVALAGGTDTQYF
.	TRBJ2-2	TRBV4-2	TRBD2	TGTGCCAGCAGCCAAAGACTAGCGGGGGCTCCCGGGGAGCTGTTTTTT	CASSQRLAGAPGELFF
.	TRBJ2-7	TRBV9	TRBD1	TGTGCCAGCAGCGCGGGACAGGGCTTCGGGGAGCAGTACTTC	CASSAGQGFGEQYF
.	TRBJ2-3	TRBV4-3	.	TGCGCCAGCAGCAAATTAACGGACCGCACAGATACGCAGTATTTT	CASSKLTDRTDTQYF
.	TRBJ2-2	TRBV3-1/TRBV3-2	TRBD2	TGTGCCAGCAGCTCATCCGGGGGGGCCGGGGAGCTGTTTTTT	CASSSSGGAGELFF
.	TRBJ1-1	TRBV19	.	TGTGCCAGTAGGATTGGGGGTGAAGCTTTCTTT	CASRIGGEAFF